This TCR beta chain was sequenced during a study of beta chain features in type 1 diabetes. Study in general: The study examined roughly 100 million sorted cells across all samples.

From germline, CDR1 is LGHNA and CDR2 YNFKEQ. V was pared by 4 bases and J by 0 bases, with 10 bases between. The CDR3 has 15 amino acids. Expressed TCRB transcripts were sequenced because the entire RNA isolate underwent reverse transcription. Using immunoSEQ multiplex PCR, the repertoire was profiled, and TCRdb retains in-frame clones only, with some absent. Found here are some 900,000 clones, roughly 17% of them singletons; the top ten hold 0.02% to 0.03%. General study findings and limits: The cDNA sequencing approach could over-represent high-TCR-expressing cells. Among patients with Type 1 diabetes, TCRB CDR3s were moderately but significantly shorter in every one of the four CD4+ subsets. Whether HLA type affects TCRB rearrangement stayed undetermined in the present work.

With respect to this clone: What it binds is not known.

Sequenced: naive CD4+ T cells from blood. The receptor was isolated from a woman aged 18-29 years in good health. V is TRBV4-2 and J is TRBJ1-3, with D possibly matching TRBD1 (6 bases). CDR3 bases: TGTGCCAGCAGCCTCCGGACAGACTCTGGAAACACCATATATTTT. Encoded protein: CASSLRTDSGNTIYF.